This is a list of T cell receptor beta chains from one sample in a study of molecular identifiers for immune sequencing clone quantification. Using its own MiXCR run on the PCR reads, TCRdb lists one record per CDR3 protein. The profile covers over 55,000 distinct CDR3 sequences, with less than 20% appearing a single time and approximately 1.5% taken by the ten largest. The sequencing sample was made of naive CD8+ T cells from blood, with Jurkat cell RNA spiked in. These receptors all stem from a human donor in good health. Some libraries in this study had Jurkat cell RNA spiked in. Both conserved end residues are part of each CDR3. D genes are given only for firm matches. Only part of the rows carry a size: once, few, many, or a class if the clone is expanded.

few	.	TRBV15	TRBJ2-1	TGTGCCACCAGCCCATCGGGAACTGGGGTCAATGAGCAGTTCTTC	CATSPSGTGVNEQFF
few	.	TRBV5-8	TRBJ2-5	TGTGCCAGCAGCCTGGGGTCATCTCGAGAGACCCAGTACTTC	CASSLGSSRETQYF
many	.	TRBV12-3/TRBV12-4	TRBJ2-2	TGTGCCAGCAGACTGGGAGAGGGCAGCGGGGAGCTGTTTTTT	CASRLGEGSGELFF
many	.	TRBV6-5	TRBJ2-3	TGTGCCAGCAGTTACAACCCACAGGGAGAATCAGGCACAGATACGCAGTATTTT	CASSYNPQGESGTDTQYF
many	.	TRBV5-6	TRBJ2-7	TGTGCCAGCAGCTTGGAATACGAGCAGTACTTC	CASSLEYEQYF
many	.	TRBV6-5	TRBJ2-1	TGTGCCAGCAGTTACGGGTGGGAGGCGTACAATGAGCAGTTCTTC	CASSYGWEAYNEQFF
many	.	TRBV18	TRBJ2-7	TGTGCCAGCTCACCTAACCTTGGCGTACGCTCCTACGAGCAGTACTTC	CASSPNLGVRSYEQYF
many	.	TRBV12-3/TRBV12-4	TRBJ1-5	TGTGCCAGCAGAAGAGGTTTTTGGCCCCAGCATTTT	CASRRGFWPQHF
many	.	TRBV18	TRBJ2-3	TGTGCCAGCTCACCACCTCAGGCAGCTAGCACAGATACGCAGTATTTT	CASSPPQAASTDTQYF
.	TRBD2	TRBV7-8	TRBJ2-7	TGTGCCAGCAGCTCCACTAGCGGATCCTACGAGCAGTACTTC	CASSSTSGSYEQYF
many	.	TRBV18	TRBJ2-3	TGTGCCAGCTCACCGGGACCCCGGGGCACAGATACGCAGTATTTT	CASSPGPRGTDTQYF
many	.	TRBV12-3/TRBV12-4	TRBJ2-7	TGTGCCAGCAGTGGGGTCAGGGGAGCCTACGAGCAGTACTTC	CASSGVRGAYEQYF
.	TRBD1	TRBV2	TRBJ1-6	TGTGCCAGCAGAGCACAGGGGGAGGGTCCACCCCTCCACTTC	CASRAQGEGPPLHF
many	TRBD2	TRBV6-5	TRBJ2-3	TGTGCCAGCAGTTACTCGACTAGCGGGAGCACAGATACGCAGTATTTT	CASSYSTSGSTDTQYF
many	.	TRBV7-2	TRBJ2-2	TGTGCCAGCAGCTTAGAAGTGTGGAGTGCCGCTAGCGAGGGGGAGCTGTTTTTT	CASSLEVWSAASEGELFF
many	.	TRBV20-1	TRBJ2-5	TGCAGTGCTAGAGGCCCCCTGGGGGGAGACCAAGAGACCCAGTACTTC	CSARGPLGGDQETQYF
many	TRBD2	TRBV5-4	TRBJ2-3	TGTGCCAGCAGGCCCGGACTAGCGGGAGGCTCGCCCACAGATACGCAGTATTTT	CASRPGLAGGSPTDTQYF
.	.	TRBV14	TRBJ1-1	TGTGCCAGCAGCCACACGACAGTCCCACGGACTGAAGCTTTCTTT	CASSHTTVPRTEAFF
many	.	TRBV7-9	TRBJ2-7	TGTTCAATAACCGCTGACGACGCCTACGAGCAGTACTTC	CSITADDAYEQYF
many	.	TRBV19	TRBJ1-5	TGTGCCAGTAGTATAAACCTGGACAGTAATCAGCCCCAGCATTTT	CASSINLDSNQPQHF
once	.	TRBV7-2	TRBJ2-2	TGTGCCAACAGCTTAGTATCGGCTTCGCTGCAGCACGGGGAGCTGTTTTTT	CANSLVSASLQHGELFF
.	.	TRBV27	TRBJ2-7	TGTGCCAGCAGTCACGTGATAGCGGTAGGAGCTCTCTACGAGCAGTACTTC	CASSHVIAVGALYEQYF
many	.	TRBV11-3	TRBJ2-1	TGTGCCAGCAGCTTGGGCCTCAGGACCGCTTACAATGAGCAGTTCTTC	CASSLGLRTAYNEQFF
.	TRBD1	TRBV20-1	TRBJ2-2	TGCAGTGCTAGCCCCGGGACAGGGGTGGGCACCGGGGAGCTGGTTTTT	CSASPGTGVGTGELVF
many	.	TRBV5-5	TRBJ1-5	TGTGCCAGCAGCTTGGGGCAGGGCCAGCCCCAGCATTTT	CASSLGQGQPQHF
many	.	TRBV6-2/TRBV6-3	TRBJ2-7	TGTGCCAGCAGTTACCCCCAGAGCCCGTACGAGCAGTACTTC	CASSYPQSPYEQYF
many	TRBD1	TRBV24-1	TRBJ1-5	TGTGCCACCAGTGACACCGGACAGGGGAGGTTGCAGCCCCAGCATTTT	CATSDTGQGRLQPQHF
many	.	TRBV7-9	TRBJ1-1	TGTGCCAGCAGCTTAGATCCGTCCAAACCGAACACTGAAGCTTTCTTT	CASSLDPSKPNTEAFF
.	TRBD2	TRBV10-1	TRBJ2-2	TGCGCCAGCAGTGAGCTGGCGGGAGAGGGCACCGGGGAGCTGTTTTTT	CASSELAGEGTGELFF
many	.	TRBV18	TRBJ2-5	TGTGCCAGCTCACCCTCGGGTCTAGCGTCTTCTCAAGAGACCCAGTACTTC	CASSPSGLASSQETQYF
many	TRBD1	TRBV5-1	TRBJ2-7	TGCGCCAGCAGGGACAGGGAAGACTATTCCTACGAGCAGTACTTC	CASRDREDYSYEQYF
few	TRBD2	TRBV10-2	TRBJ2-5	TGCGCCAGCAGTGAGTTAACCCCGGGACTAGCGGGTCTGGAGACCCAGTACTTC	CASSELTPGLAGLETQYF
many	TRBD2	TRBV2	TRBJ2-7	TGTGCCAGCGTATGGACTAGCCGAGGGGGTTACGAGCAGTACTTC	CASVWTSRGGYEQYF
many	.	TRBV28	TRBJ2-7	TGTGCCAGCAGTGCCCTCGAACTAAAACAGGGATATGGGCACGAGCAGTACTTC	CASSALELKQGYGHEQYF
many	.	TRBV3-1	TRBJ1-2	TGTGCCAGCACCGATATCAGCGGAAAAGGCTATGGCTACACCTTC	CASTDISGKGYGYTF
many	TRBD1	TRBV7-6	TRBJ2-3	TGTGCCAGCAGCTTAGCAGGGACAGGGGTCCTCACAGATACGCAGTATTTT	CASSLAGTGVLTDTQYF
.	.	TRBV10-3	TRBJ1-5	TGTGCCATCAGTGGGTCGCCCGGGACTAGCGGGAGGCGCTACACTAGCACAGATACGCAGCATTTT	CAISGSPGTSGRRYTSTDTQHF
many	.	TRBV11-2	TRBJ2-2	TGTGCCAGCAGCTGGGGGCCGGGACTTGCGAACACCGGGGAGCTGTTTTTT	CASSWGPGLANTGELFF
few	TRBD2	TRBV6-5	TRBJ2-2	TGTGCCACCGTCCCGGGACTAGCGGGGATGAACACCGGGGAGCTGTTTTTT	CATVPGLAGMNTGELFF
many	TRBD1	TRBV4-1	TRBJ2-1	TGCGCCAGCAGCCAAAATACAGGGGGCGTGAATGAGCAGTTCTTC	CASSQNTGGVNEQFF
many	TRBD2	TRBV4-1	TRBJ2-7	TGCGCCAGCAGCCAAGGCCCTCTAGCGGGACCGGGGGAGCAGTACTTC	CASSQGPLAGPGEQYF
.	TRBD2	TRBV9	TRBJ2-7	TGTGCCAGCGGCGTATCGGCGGGAGTTCGCTACGAGCAGTACTTC	CASGVSAGVRYEQYF
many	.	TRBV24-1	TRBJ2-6	TGTGCCACCGGGGGGTTCCTCTCTGGGGCCAACGTCCTGACTTTC	CATGGFLSGANVLTF
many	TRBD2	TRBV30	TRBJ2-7	TGTGCCTGGAGTGTCGATTGGAGCGGGAGTTACGAGCAGTACTTC	CAWSVDWSGSYEQYF
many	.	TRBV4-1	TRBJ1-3	TGCGCCAGCAGCCAAGGCGGTCTGGTAAATACTTGGAACACCATATATTTT	CASSQGGLVNTWNTIYF
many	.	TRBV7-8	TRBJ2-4	TGTGCCAGCAGCTTATTTGGGTTTAGGGGTCCTGCCAAAAACATTCAGTACTTC	CASSLFGFRGPAKNIQYF
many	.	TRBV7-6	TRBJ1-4	TGTGCCAGCAGCTTAGGAGAACCAGCAACTAATGAAAAACTGTTTTTT	CASSLGEPATNEKLFF
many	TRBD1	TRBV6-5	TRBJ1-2	TGTGCCAGCAGTTACGGACAGGCCGGCGGCTACACCTTC	CASSYGQAGGYTF
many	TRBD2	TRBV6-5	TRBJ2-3	TGTGCCAGCAGTTACTGGCGGGAGACAGATACGCAGTATTTT	CASSYWRETDTQYF
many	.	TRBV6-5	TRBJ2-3	TGTGCCAGCAGTCCCCGGGGCGCCCGCACAGATACGCAGTATTTT	CASSPRGARTDTQYF
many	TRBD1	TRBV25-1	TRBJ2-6	TGTGCCAGCAGTACTAGACAGGGGCTTGGGGGGGCCAACGTCCTGACTTTC	CASSTRQGLGGANVLTF
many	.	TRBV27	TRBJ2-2	TGTGCCAGCAGTAAAAACACCGGGGAGCTGTTTTTT	CASSKNTGELFF